This entry lists 18 T cell receptor beta chains sequenced from one sample in a study of T cell changes during pregnancy in multiple sclerosis. This table comes from immunoSEQ multiplex PCR, and its TCRdb copy is limited to in-frame clones, with some not included. The profile shows 65,000 to 90,000 clones, approximately 91% of them singletons. The sequences come from PBMCs, collected in the first trimester of pregnancy. These receptors were taken from a female donor in good health, serving as a control in a pregnancy study. Some clones in this sample may be carry-over from other donors' samples.

The chain carries TRBV6-5 and TRBJ2-5; 7 bases match TRBD2. This CDR3 contains 13 residues. CDR1 and CDR2 from the germline V gene are MNHEY and SVGAGI. The V segment lost 6 bases and the J segment 1 base; nucleotides outside the gene matches: 2. The CDR3: CASRSGGQETQYF. The CDR3 nucleotides are TGTGCCAGCAGGTCGGGGGGCCAAGAGACCCAGTACTTC.

The rearrangement links TRBV27 to TRBJ1-1; D is ambiguous. Germline V gene data show CDR1 as MNHEY and CDR2 as SMNVEV (reference sequence). The CDR3 runs to 15 residues. Trimming removed 5 bases at V and 0 bases at J, with 13 bases between. The CDR3 reads CASSPEAGLNTEAFF. CDR3 in DNA: TGTGCCAGCAGTCCAGAAGCAGGCCTGAACACTGAAGCTTTCTTT.

The rearrangement links TRBV7-9 to TRBJ2-1; no clear D. Looked up from germline, CDR1 is SEHNR and CDR2 is FQNEAQ (reference sequence). This CDR3 is 12 amino acids long. V was trimmed by 5 bases and J by 8 bases, leaving 10 bases between them. This chain's CDR3 is CASSPLLHEQFF. CDR3 nucleotides: TGTGCCAGCAGCCCCCTCCTCCATGAGCAGTTCTTC.

The chain carries TRBV6-1 and TRBJ1-2; D gene ambiguous. V lost 2 bases, J lost 3 bases, and 4 bases lay in between. Germline V gives CDR1 MNHNS, CDR2 SASEGT. There are 12 residues in the CDR3. The CDR3: CASSELHYGYTF. CDR3 sequence (DNA): TGTGCCAGCAGTGAACTCCACTATGGCTACACCTTC.

This rearrangement joins TRBV7-8 to TRBJ1-2; D remains ambiguous. The CDR3 runs to 17 residues. Trimming stripped 0 bases from V and 0 bases from J, with 14 bases between. The germline gives CDR1 SGHVS, CDR2 FQNEAQ. The CDR3 bases are TGTGCCAGCAGCTTAGCGGGCGACCTCATCCCTAACTATGGCTACACCTTC. Its protein is CASSLAGDLIPNYGYTF.

This clone appeared once. J is TRBJ2-7 and V is TRBV6-5; 7 positions agree with TRBD2. The CDR3 consists of 14 residues. J gave up 7 bases and V 6 bases, and 12 bases lay outside the gene matches. CDR1 MNHEY and CDR2 SVGAGI come from the germline V gene. CDR3: CASSPVGLEWEQYF. The CDR3 nucleotides are TGTGCCAGCAGCCCCGTAGGACTAGAGTGGGAGCAGTACTTC.

This CDR3 reads CASSQEVADGTDTQYF. CDR3 nucleotides: TGTGCCAGCAGCCAAGAGGTAGCGGATGGTACAGATACGCAGTATTTT. This chain connects TRBV4-2 to TRBJ2-3; D might be TRBD2 (6 bases). This CDR3 is 16 amino acids long. Germline V gives CDR1 LGHNA, CDR2 YNFKEQ. Trimming stripped 0 bases from V and 3 bases from J, with 13 bases between.

In its sample, this clone was seen once. The J gene is TRBJ2-1, the V gene TRBV6-1; the match to TRBD2 covers 11 bases. V trimming: 4 bases; J trimming: 8 bases; junction bases outside the gene matches: 7. Germline lookup yields CDR1 MNHNS and CDR2 SASEGT. The CDR3 spans 15 residues. CDR3 DNA sequence: TGTGCCAGCAGTGGAATGGTACTAGCGGGGGATGAGCAGTTCTTC. This encodes CASSGMVLAGDEQFF.

The CDR3 nucleotides read TGCGCCAGCAGCCAGGGACAGGCTCAAGAGACCCAGTACTTC. Amino acid sequence: CASSQGQAQETQYF. The V call is TRBV5-1, the J call TRBJ2-5, with 8 bases matching TRBD1. V gave up 4 bases and J gave up 2 bases; unmatched junction bases: 4. Germline-derived CDR1 and CDR2 are SGHRS and YFSETQ. The CDR3 totals 14 residues.

The chain couples TRBV29-1 to TRBJ1-2, with a possible D match to TRBD1 (6 bases). V was cut by 7 bases and J by 0 bases, with 12 bases left in between. This CDR3 region has 13 residues. The V gene's germline CDR1 is SQVTM and CDR2 ANQGSEA. The CDR3 loop is CSARTEANYGYTF. The CDR3 nucleotides read TGCAGCGCCAGGACAGAAGCTAACTATGGCTACACCTTC.

The chain couples TRBV5-5 to TRBJ2-7, with TRBD1 matching over 9 bases. The CDR3 covers 14 residues. V trimming: 3 bases; J trimming: 2 bases; junction bases outside the gene matches: 3. Germline values: CDR1 SGHKS, CDR2 YYEKEE (reference sequence). The DNA of the CDR3 is TGTGCCAGCAGCTCGGGACAGGGAACCTACGAGCAGTACTTC. As protein: CASSSGQGTYEQYF.

In its sample, this clone was seen once. The chain couples TRBV4-1 to TRBJ1-3, with D perhaps matching TRBD1 (5 bases). In germline, CDR1 is MGHRA, CDR2 YSYEKL. CDR3 length: 15 amino acids. V was clipped by 0 bases and J by 7 bases, with 13 bases between them. CDR3 sequence reads: CASSQERGGYNTIYF. The CDR3 DNA reads as TGCGCCAGCAGCCAAGAACGCGGGGGGTACAACACCATATATTTT.

V gene TRBV6-1 combines with J gene TRBJ1-1; 7 bases agree with TRBD1. CDR3 length: 12 amino acids. Germline CDR1 reads MNHNS; CDR2 reads SASEGT. Trimming took 6 bases from V and 4 from J; bases not matched to a gene: 2. CDR3 sequence reads: CASRRGPTEAFF. Here the CDR3 DNA reads TGTGCCAGCAGGAGGGGGCCCACTGAAGCTTTCTTT.

V gene TRBV7-2 combines with J gene TRBJ2-3; D uncertain. The germline V and J ends were trimmed by 1 base and 1 base, with 9 bases remaining between them. The CDR3 consists of 15 residues. CDR1 and CDR2 from the germline V gene are SGHTA and FQGNSA. CDR3 nucleotides: TGTGCCAGCAGCTTAGGTGGGCTCGGCACAGATACGCAGTATTTT. It encodes CASSLGGLGTDTQYF.

The chain is built from TRBV29-1 and TRBJ2-3, with D perhaps matching TRBD1 (6 bases). V gave up 3 bases and J gave up 1 base, with 11 bases separating them. CDR1 SQVTM and CDR2 ANQGSEA come from the germline V gene. The CDR3 is made up of 14 amino acids. The CDR3 DNA follows: TGCAGCGTTGAGCGTGCAGGGGGCACAGATACGCAGTATTTT. Protein product: CSVERAGGTDTQYF.

V usage is TRBV5-1 and J usage is TRBJ2-2; D may be TRBD2 (6 bases). The CDR3 spans 15 residues. V lost 4 bases and J lost 2, with 12 bases in between. Germline CDR1 and CDR2: SGHRS and YFSETQ. CDR3 DNA: TGCGCCAGCAGCCTCCGGGACTCCAACACCGGGGAGCTGTTTTTT. Protein sequence: CASSLRDSNTGELFF.

The chain couples TRBV7-9 to TRBJ2-6, with D perhaps TRBD1 (6 bases). This CDR3 contains 16 residues. Germline assignment: CDR1 SEHNR and CDR2 FQNEAQ (reference sequence). The CDR3 DNA reads as TGTGCAGCGAGCCAGGGGAAGTTTTCTGGGGCCAACGTCCTGACTTTC. Translating gives CAASQGKFSGANVLTF. The complete variable domain, with remaining parts taken from reference TRBV7-9 and TRBJ2-6, reads DTGVSQNPRHKITKRGQNVTFRCDPISEHNRLYWYRQTLGQGPEFLTYFQNEAQLEKSRLLSDRFSAERPKGSFSTLEIQRTEQGDSAMYLCAASQGKFSGANVLTFGAGSRLTVL.

The CDR3 loop is CASSLEGAMNTEAFF. The CDR3 DNA is TGTGCCAGCAGCTTGGAGGGGGCGATGAACACTGAAGCTTTCTTT. The V and J genes are TRBV5-6 and TRBJ1-1, with 7 bases aligning to TRBD1. This CDR3 contains 15 residues. J gave up 0 bases and V 0 bases, and 2 bases lay outside the gene matches. The germline CDR1 and CDR2 sequences are SGHDT and YYEEEE. Together with reference TRBV5-6 and TRBJ1-1, the CDR3 gives the full variable domain: DAGVTQSPTHLIKTRGQQVTLRCSPKSGHDTVSWYQQALGQGPQFIFQYYEEEERQRGNFPDRFSGHQFPNYSSELNVNALLLGDSALYLCASSLEGAMNTEAFFGQGTRLTVV.